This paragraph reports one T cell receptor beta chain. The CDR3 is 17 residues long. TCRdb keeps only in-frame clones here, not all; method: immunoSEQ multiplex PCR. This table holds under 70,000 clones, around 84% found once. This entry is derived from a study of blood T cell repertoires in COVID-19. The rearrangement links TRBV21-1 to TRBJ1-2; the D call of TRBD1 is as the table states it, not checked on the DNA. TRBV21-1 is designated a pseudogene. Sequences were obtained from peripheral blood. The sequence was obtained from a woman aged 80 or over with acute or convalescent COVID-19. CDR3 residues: CASSKRYRGRENDGYTF. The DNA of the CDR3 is TGTGCCAGCAGCAAAAGGTACAGGGGGCGCGAGAACGATGGCTACACCTTC.